Listed here are 15 T cell receptor beta chains from one sample, sequenced in a study of OX40 agonist ivuxolimab in advanced cancers. Using immunoSEQ multiplex PCR, the repertoire was profiled, and TCRdb retains in-frame clones only, with some absent. The sample carries roughly 140,000 clones, approximately 94% recorded once. The sequencing here drew on CD4+ or CD8+ T cells sorted from blood, taken in a trial of the OX40 agonist ivuxolimab. These receptor sequences come from an adult with an advanced solid tumor such as melanoma, head and neck, liver or kidney cancer.

The chain has TRBV5-1 and TRBJ2-5; 11 positions match TRBD1. The V gene's germline CDR1 is SGHRS and CDR2 YFSETQ. After removal of 3 bases from V and 2 bases from J, the junction contained 3 bases not matched to a gene. The CDR3 consists of 15 residues. The CDR3 nucleotides read TGCGCCAGCAGCTGGGGGGACAGGGGGCAAGAGACCCAGTACTTC. As protein: CASSWGDRGQETQYF.

The genes are TRBV18 and TRBJ2-4; 7 nucleotides line up with TRBD1. Germline CDR1 reads KGHSH; CDR2 reads LQKENI. The CDR3 totals 14 residues. The J segment lost 4 bases and the V segment lost 6 bases, leaving 6 bases of the junction unmatched. The DNA for the CDR3 is TGTGCCAGCTCCCAGACAGGGTCGAAAAACATTCAGTACTTC. Its translation is CASSQTGSKNIQYF. The whole variable domain, remainder taken from reference TRBV18 and TRBJ2-4, is NAGVMQNPRHLVRRRGQEARLRCSPMKGHSHVYWYRQLPEEGLKFMVYLQKENIIDESGMPKERFSAEFPKEGPSILRIQQVVRGDSAAYFCASSQTGSKNIQYFGAGTRLSVL.

Concerning this clone: The same CDR3 also results from other DNA sequences found in this sample. The rearrangement uses TRBV5-1 and TRBJ2-3; 11 bases map to TRBD1. The trim removed 5 bases at V and 3 bases at J, leaving 5 bases unmatched. CDR1 is SGHRS, CDR2 YFSETQ, per germline. CDR3 length equals 15 residues. The CDR3 sequence is CASSPGQGATDTQYF. For the CDR3, the DNA is TGCGCCAGCAGTCCCGGACAGGGGGCGACAGATACGCAGTATTTT.

The chain couples TRBV5-6 to TRBJ2-3; possibly TRBD2 for D (6 bases). Looked up from germline, CDR1 is SGHDT and CDR2 is YYEEEE. The CDR3 is 13 residues long. V was cut by 3 bases and J by 2 bases, with 7 bases left in between. The CDR3 here is CASSWTITDTQYF. CDR3 coding DNA: TGTGCCAGCAGCTGGACTATCACAGATACGCAGTATTTT.

The rearrangement joins TRBV5-4 to TRBJ2-5, with D unresolved. This CDR3 is built from 13 residues. Trimming took off 2 bases at V and 2 bases at J, with 7 bases between the two ends. Germline values: CDR1 SGHNT, CDR2 YYREEE (reference sequence). The CDR3 DNA reads TGTGCCAGCAGCTTCCCCGGACAAGAGACCCAGTACTTC. Protein: CASSFPGQETQYF.

This sequence joins TRBV11-2 and TRBJ1-6; 7 bases are a match to TRBD1. J lost 10 bases, V lost 5 bases, and 8 bases had no gene match. The CDR3 runs to 14 residues. Per the germline V gene, CDR1 is SGHAT and CDR2 is FQNNGV. The CDR3 region is CASSGYRGGSPLHF. The CDR3 DNA follows: TGTGCCAGCAGCGGCTACAGGGGCGGCTCACCCCTCCACTTT.

The V gene is TRBV20-1, the J gene TRBJ1-2; D gene uncertain. Trimming cost V 1 base and J 4 bases, with 4 bases left between them. This CDR3 has 11 residues. Germline assignment: CDR1 DFQATT and CDR2 SNEGSKA (reference sequence). The CDR3 protein is CSARGGYGYTF. CDR3 sequence (DNA): TGCAGTGCTAGAGGGGGCTATGGCTACACCTTC.

The chain joins TRBV30 to TRBJ2-7, with a weak D call TRBD2 (5 bases). The CDR3 totals 16 residues. CDR1 GTSNPN and CDR2 SVGIG come from the germline V gene (reference sequence). Trimming took 3 bases from V and 4 from J, leaving 22 bases between them. CDR3 in amino acids: CAWRTSSTIMTYEQYF. DNA for the CDR3: TGTGCCTGGAGAACGTCTAGCACCATCATGACTTACGAGCAGTACTTC. Based on the CDR3 plus reference TRBV30 and TRBJ2-7, the full variable domain is SQTIHQWPATLVQPVGSPLSLECTVEGTSNPNLYWYRQAAGRGLQLLFYSVGIGQISSEVPQNLSASRPQDRQFILSSKKLLLSDSGFYLCAWRTSSTIMTYEQYFGPGTRLTVT.

V and J are TRBV9 and TRBJ2-5; weak D call: TRBD2 (5 bases). Looked up from germline, CDR1 is SGDLS and CDR2 is YYNGEE. The CDR3 extends over 13 amino acids. Trimming pared 1 base from V and 3 bases from J, leaving 7 bases between. CDR3 bases: TGTGCCAGCAGCGTAACCGGGGAAGAGACCCAGTACTTC. Protein sequence: CASSVTGEETQYF.

V is TRBV19 and J is TRBJ1-2; the D gene is possibly TRBD1 (5 bases). V was cut by 1 base and J by 1 base, with 10 bases left in between. Germline V gene sequence: CDR1 LNHDA, CDR2 SQIVND (reference sequence). The CDR3 loop spans 15 amino acids. CDR3 DNA: TGTGCCAGTAGTATAGGGACAAGATATAACTATGGCTACACCTTC. Protein: CASSIGTRYNYGYTF.

The V and J genes are TRBV25-1 and TRBJ1-2, with TRBD1 identical over 9 bases. J was trimmed by 4 bases and V by 4 bases; bases with no gene match: 13. Per the germline V gene, CDR1 is MGHDK and CDR2 is SYGVNS. This CDR3 has 17 amino acids. The CDR3 sequence: CASSAGTGMRRPYGYTF. In nucleotides, the CDR3 is TGTGCCAGCAGTGCCGGGACAGGGATGCGGAGGCCCTATGGCTACACCTTC.

The chain uses TRBV25-1 and TRBJ2-7; TRBD1 is a possible D gene (5 bases). V was shortened by 1 base and J by 6 bases, with 13 bases between the two germline ends. This CDR3 comprises 14 residues. CDR1 and CDR2 (germline): MGHDK, SYGVNS. In DNA form, the CDR3 reads TGTGCCAGCAGTGAATTTTTAGGGGTTTCCGAGCAGTACTTC. Protein product: CASSEFLGVSEQYF.

The chain uses TRBV7-2 and TRBJ1-4, with 10 nucleotides matching TRBD1. Germline CDR1 SGHTA, CDR2 FQGNSA. This CDR3 has 16 amino acids. Trimming at V came to 1 base and at J to 6 bases, leaving 5 bases not matched to a gene. The CDR3 region is CASSLVGGQGYEKLFF. The DNA of the CDR3 is TGTGCCAGCAGCTTAGTAGGGGGACAGGGGTATGAAAAACTGTTTTTT.

V and J are TRBV28 and TRBJ2-2; D is unclear. The CDR3 is 16 amino acids. The V gene's germline CDR1 is MDHEN and CDR2 SYDVKM. V was pared by 3 bases and J by 4 bases, with 15 bases between. CDR3 residues: CASSLNPHGPTGELFF. CDR3 coding DNA: TGTGCCAGCAGTTTGAACCCCCATGGCCCCACCGGGGAGCTGTTTTTT.

The chain employs TRBV21-1 and TRBJ1-2. TRBV21-1 is described as a pseudogene. This CDR3 contains 15 residues. The CDR3 here is CASSKGAFPNYGYTF. In DNA form, the CDR3 reads TGTGCCAGCAGCAAAGGAGCCTTCCCTAACTATGGCTACACCTTC.